The 17 T cell receptor beta chains reported below all come from one sample, sequenced in a study of cytotoxic CD8 clonotypes in ibrutinib-treated CLL. Assay used: immunoSEQ multiplex PCR; TCRdb lists only in-frame clones, some missing. The sample comprises some 200,000 clones, over 65% of which are singletons, and roughly 6.4% rests with the top ten. The sequences come from PBMCs, collected after 12 months of ibrutinib treatment. These receptor sequences come from a human donor with chronic lymphocytic leukemia.

The V gene is TRBV5-1, the J gene TRBJ2-5; 11 positions agree with TRBD1. Looked up from germline, CDR1 is SGHRS and CDR2 is YFSETQ. CDR3 length: 15 residues. Trimming at V came to 6 bases and at J to 5 bases, leaving 9 bases not matched to a gene. The CDR3 nucleotides read TGCGCCAGCATGGACAGGGGGCTGTCCGGGGAGACCCAGTACTTC. Translating it yields CASMDRGLSGETQYF. Combining the CDR3 with reference TRBV5-1 and TRBJ2-5 gives the whole variable domain KAGVTQTPRYLIKTRGQQVTLSCSPISGHRSVSWYQQTPGQGLQFLFEYFSETQRNKGNFPGRFSGRQFSNSRSEMNVSTLELGDSALYLCASMDRGLSGETQYFGPGTRLLVL.

The V and J genes are TRBV5-1 and TRBJ1-2; 7 bases line up with TRBD1. V gave up 2 bases and J gave up 8 bases; unmatched junction bases: 6. Germline CDR1 and CDR2: SGHRS and YFSETQ. This CDR3 contains 13 residues. The CDR3 coding sequence is TGCGCCAGCAGCTTTTTGGGACAGTACGGCTACACCTTC. Translating it yields CASSFLGQYGYTF.

The chain is built from TRBV6-5 and TRBJ1-2; D is uncertain. Germline-derived CDR1 and CDR2 are MNHEY and SVGAGI. This CDR3 has 15 amino acids. The V end was cut by 1 base, the J end by 4 bases, with 13 bases between. The CDR3 sequence: CASSYLDRQAYGYTF. In DNA form, the CDR3 reads TGTGCCAGCAGTTACTTGGACCGGCAAGCCTATGGCTACACCTTC.

This clone has ten or more counts. The chain has TRBV7-2 and TRBJ1-2; D is unclear. This CDR3 region has 15 residues. Trimming took 1 base from V and 0 from J, leaving 9 bases between them. Germline V gene sequence: CDR1 SGHTA, CDR2 FQGNSA. The CDR3 DNA is TGTGCCAGCAGCTTAGTTAGGACCCCTAACTATGGCTACACCTTC. This codes for CASSLVRTPNYGYTF.

CDR3 nucleotide sequence: TGTGCCAGCAGCTTCCAAGAGACCCAGTACTTC. Translated, it gives CASSFQETQYF. This rearrangement joins TRBV5-4 to TRBJ2-5; D remains unclear. Germline lookup yields CDR1 SGHNT and CDR2 YYREEE (reference sequence). The CDR3 is 11 amino acids. V was trimmed by 2 bases and J by 1 base, leaving 0 bases between them.

The chain recombines TRBV5-6 with TRBJ1-3; 8 bases are shared with TRBD1. V trimming: 4 bases; J trimming: 4 bases; junction bases outside the gene matches: 4. Germline CDR1 reads SGHDT; CDR2 reads YYEEEE. The CDR3 covers 14 residues. The CDR3 nucleotides are TGTGCCAGCAGCGAACAGGGGGGCGGAAACACCATATATTTT. Protein product: CASSEQGGGNTIYF. Combining the CDR3 with reference TRBV5-6 and TRBJ1-3 gives the whole variable domain DAGVTQSPTHLIKTRGQQVTLRCSPKSGHDTVSWYQQALGQGPQFIFQYYEEEERQRGNFPDRFSGHQFPNYSSELNVNALLLGDSALYLCASSEQGGGNTIYFGEGSWLTVV.

Ten or more counts support this clone. The CDR3 DNA reads TGTGCCAGCAGCTTAGACCTGGGACAGATTAAAGCTTTCTTT. Amino acids: CASSLDLGQIKAFF. V and J are TRBV11-2 and TRBJ1-1, with 7 bases matching TRBD1. Trimming at V came to 0 bases and at J to 9 bases, leaving 7 bases not matched to a gene. The CDR3 has 14 amino acids. Germline V lookup: CDR1 SGHAT, CDR2 FQNNGV.

Remarks on this clone: One end of the junction varies from germline; a read error may be responsible. The V call is TRBV7-7, the J call TRBJ2-1; a weak D match, TRBD2 (5 bases). Germline values: CDR1 SSHAT, CDR2 FNYEAQ (reference sequence). The CDR3 consists of 15 residues. CDR3 nucleotide sequence: TGTGCTAGCAGCTTAGGTTGGCCCCCCGAGGGTGAGCAGTTCTTC. Its translation: CASSLGWPPEGEQFF.

The rearrangement uses TRBV7-9 and TRBJ1-1, with D tentatively TRBD1 (5 bases). The CDR3 length is 13 residues. The ends were cut back, 4 bases at V and 1 base at J, with 7 bases in the middle. From germline, CDR1 is SEHNR and CDR2 FQNEAQ (reference sequence). The CDR3: CASSYGGNTEAFF. CDR3 DNA: TGTGCCAGCAGCTACGGGGGGAACACTGAAGCTTTCTTT. The whole variable domain, remainder taken from reference TRBV7-9 and TRBJ1-1, is DTGVSQNPRHKITKRGQNVTFRCDPISEHNRLYWYRQTLGQGPEFLTYFQNEAQLEKSRLLSDRFSAERPKGSFSTLEIQRTEQGDSAMYLCASSYGGNTEAFFGQGTRLTVV.

The chain combines TRBV5-8 with TRBJ1-1; 10 bases align to TRBD1. CDR3 length equals 17 residues. Germline CDR1 is SGHTS and CDR2 is YDEGEE. Losses at the gene ends were 0 bases for V and 0 bases for J; bases not matched to a gene: 5. CDR3 sequence (DNA): TGTGCCAGCAGCTTGGGACAGGGGGCCGGCCTGAACACTGAAGCTTTCTTT. Amino acids: CASSLGQGAGLNTEAFF.

The chain links TRBV4-1 to TRBJ2-7; TRBD2 agrees at 11 bases. Germline V gene data show CDR1 as MGHRA and CDR2 as YSYEKL. The trim removed 1 base at V and 6 bases at J, leaving 8 bases unmatched. The CDR3 totals 16 residues. The CDR3 region has the DNA TGCGCCAGCAGCCAAGCTCTAGCGGGGGGCTCCGCCGAGCAGTACTTC. This sequence encodes CASSQALAGGSAEQYF.

This clone occurred a few times. This rearrangement joins TRBV5-1 to TRBJ2-5; D may be TRBD1 (5 bases). Germline V lookup: CDR1 SGHRS, CDR2 YFSETQ. The V and J ends lost 3 bases and 7 bases respectively, with 16 bases between them. This CDR3 contains 14 residues. The CDR3 DNA follows: TGCGCCAGCAGCTCCTCCAGGGTGCCGGGGACCCAGTACTTC. Protein product: CASSSSRVPGTQYF.

The rearrangement joins TRBV9 to TRBJ1-1; D ambiguous. Germline assignment: CDR1 SGDLS and CDR2 YYNGEE. Trimming left V 0 bases short and J 6 bases short, with 9 bases between. This CDR3 is 13 amino acids long. Here the CDR3 DNA reads TGTGCCAGCAGCGTAGGGGTTAACGCTGAAGCTTTCTTT. Its translation: CASSVGVNAEAFF.

The chain employs TRBV6-5 and TRBJ1-2, with 9 nucleotides matching TRBD1. Germline values: CDR1 MNHEY, CDR2 SVGAGI. The CDR3 sequence is 14 residues long. J gave up 3 bases and V 2 bases, and 1 base lay outside the gene matches. CDR3 residues: CASSYRQGDYGYTF. CDR3 nucleotide sequence: TGTGCCAGCAGTTACCGACAGGGGGACTATGGCTACACCTTC.

This clone was seen a few times. The CDR3 sequence: CASSEGQLLQETQYF. The DNA of the CDR3 is TGTGCCAGCAGTGAAGGTCAGCTTCTCCAAGAGACCCAGTACTTC. This chain connects TRBV2 to TRBJ2-5; D is undetermined. Germline V lookup: CDR1 SNHLY, CDR2 FYNNEI. The CDR3 has 15 amino acids. The V gene lost 1 base and the J gene lost 1 base, with 10 bases spanning the gap.

The chain couples TRBV27 to TRBJ2-3; the D is unclear. Germline CDR1 reads MNHEY; CDR2 reads SMNVEV (reference sequence). Trimming stripped 5 bases from V and 2 bases from J, with 17 bases between. This CDR3 region has 16 residues. The CDR3 is CASSPRLDRPTDTQYF. The CDR3 DNA is TGTGCCAGCAGTCCCCGACTGGATCGCCCCACAGATACGCAGTATTTT.

The chain combines TRBV4-1 with TRBJ2-5; 7 positions agree with TRBD1. The V segment lost 5 bases and the J segment 0 bases; nucleotides outside the gene matches: 6. The CDR3 consists of 15 residues. CDR1 and CDR2 (germline): MGHRA, YSYEKL. For the CDR3, the DNA is TGCGCCAGCAGCTGGGGTGACAGGGACCAAGAGACCCAGTACTTC. As protein: CASSWGDRDQETQYF.